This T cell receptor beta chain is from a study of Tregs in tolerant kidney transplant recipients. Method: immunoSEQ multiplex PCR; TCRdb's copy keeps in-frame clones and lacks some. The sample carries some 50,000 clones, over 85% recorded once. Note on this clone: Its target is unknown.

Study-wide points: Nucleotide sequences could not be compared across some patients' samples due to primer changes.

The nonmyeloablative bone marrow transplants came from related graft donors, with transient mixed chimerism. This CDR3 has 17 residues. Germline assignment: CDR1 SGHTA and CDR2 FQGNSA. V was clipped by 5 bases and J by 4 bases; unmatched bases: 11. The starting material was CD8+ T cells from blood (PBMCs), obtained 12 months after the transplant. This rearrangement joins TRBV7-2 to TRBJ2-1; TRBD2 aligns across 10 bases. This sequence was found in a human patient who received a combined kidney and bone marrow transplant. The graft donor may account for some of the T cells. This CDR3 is CASSPIEREGNYNEQFF. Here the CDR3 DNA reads TGTGCCAGCAGCCCCATAGAGCGGGAGGGCAATTACAATGAGCAGTTCTTC.